This T cell receptor beta chain was captured by sequencing in a study of cytomegalovirus exposure and HLA in healthy donors. Per the germline V gene, CDR1 is SGHKS and CDR2 is YYEKEE (reference sequence). V lost 7 bases, J lost 3 bases, and 20 bases stayed unmatched. This CDR3 is built from 18 residues. PCR used 60 Vbeta primers and 13 Jbeta primers. Some clones are missing from TCRdb's copy, which holds only in-frame ones; the method was immunoSEQ multiplex PCR. This sample yields some 200,000 clones, of which around 77% are seen a single time; less than 3% belongs to the top ten. The chain joins TRBV5-5 to TRBJ2-5; 8 nucleotides match TRBD1. The receptor was isolated from a woman in her thirties in good health and CMV-seronegative. Source material: PBMCs. This chain's CDR3 is CASVNLFLGQGREETQYF. The CDR3 nucleotides are TGTGCCAGCGTCAATCTATTCCTAGGACAGGGACGAGAAGAGACCCAGTACTTC.